This T cell receptor beta chain was identified during a study of identical twins. Findings and caveats of the study: Within monozygotic twins, out-of-frame TCR alpha sharing was underestimated by the models.

Notes on this clonotype: As yet, its antigen is unknown.

MiXCR, applied by TCRdb to the 5' RACE reads, yields one record per CDR3 protein. The sample yields 700,000 to 950,000 distinct CDR3 sequences, about 12% seen once. This CDR3 comprises 17 residues. Trimming at V came to 5 bases and at J to 0 bases, leaving 9 bases not matched to a gene. The germline V gene encodes CDR1 LGHNA and CDR2 YNFKEQ. In addition, the sample was reused for a study of yellow fever vaccine responses in identical twins.

The clonotype comes from a woman under 30 in good health. This chain connects TRBV4-2 to TRBJ2-1, with TRBD2 identical over 8 bases. Material for sequencing was PBMCs. CDR3 region: CASSRPGGYGSYNEQFF. In nucleotides, the CDR3 is TGTGCCAGCAGCAGGCCGGGGGGGTACGGCTCCTACAATGAGCAGTTCTTC.